The 14 T cell receptor beta chains below were found in one sample sequenced in a study of T cell clonotyping in hematopoietic cell transplantation. This sample's time point: recipient sample about 28 days before transplant, after cytoreduction. Profiled with immunoSEQ multiplex PCR; TCRdb holds only in-frame clones, not every one. The sample shows roughly 20,000 clones, roughly 88% of them seen only once. The sequenced sample was peripheral blood mononuclear cells, obtained before stem cell transplant. These receptors all stem from a man aged 18 to 30 with biphenotypic leukemia. Some clones in this sample may be carry-over from other donors' samples.

The chain recombines TRBV5-5 with TRBJ1-1; D gene uncertain. The V and J ends lost 3 bases and 0 bases respectively, with 9 bases between them. The CDR3 totals 14 residues. Germline-derived CDR1 and CDR2 are SGHKS and YYEKEE (reference sequence). As DNA, the CDR3 is TGTGCCAGCAGCTCCCGGATCGTGAACACTGAAGCTTTCTTT. It yields the protein CASSSRIVNTEAFF.

V gene TRBV7-9 combines with J gene TRBJ2-5; D is ambiguous. Germline V lookup: CDR1 SEHNR, CDR2 FQNEAQ (reference sequence). The V gene lost 1 base and the J gene lost 4 bases, with 7 bases spanning the gap. The CDR3 is 13 residues long. In DNA form, the CDR3 reads TGTGCCAGCAGCTTAGGGGGTCCAGAGACCCAGTACTTC. Its translation is CASSLGGPETQYF.

The gene calls are TRBV25-1 and TRBJ2-3, with D unclear. This CDR3 is built from 14 residues. CDR1 is MGHDK and CDR2 is SYGVNS in the germline V gene. V was pared by 6 bases and J by 2 bases, with 12 bases between. The CDR3 region has the DNA TGTGCCAGCAGGGATTTGGACCTCACAGATACGCAGTATTTT. Encoded protein: CASRDLDLTDTQYF.

The chain carries TRBV11-2 and TRBJ2-1; 10 bases agree with TRBD2. Germline V gene data show CDR1 as SGHAT and CDR2 as FQNNGV. J gave up 7 bases and V 5 bases, and 5 bases lay outside the gene matches. The CDR3 runs to 14 residues. The CDR3 DNA is TGTGCCAGCAGCCTTAGCGGGAGGTATAATGAGCAGTTCTTC. Its protein product is CASSLSGRYNEQFF.

V is TRBV19 and J is TRBJ1-1; D is ambiguous. Per germline, CDR1 LNHDA and CDR2 SQIVND (reference sequence). CDR3 length: 14 amino acids. V lost 0 bases and J 1 base, leaving 6 bases between the germline ends. This CDR3 reads CASSIDLENTEAFF. Here the CDR3 DNA reads TGTGCCAGTAGTATAGATCTAGAGAACACTGAAGCTTTCTTT. The variable domain in full, with the rest retrieved from reference TRBV19 and TRBJ1-1, is DGGITQSPKYLFRKEGQNVTLSCEQNLNHDAMYWYRQDPGQGLRLIYYSQIVNDFQKGDIAEGYSVSREKKESFPLTVTSAQKNPTAFYLCASSIDLENTEAFFGQGTRLTVV.

The V call is TRBV4-2, the J call TRBJ1-1; 7 positions agree with TRBD1. There are 22 residues in the CDR3. Trimming at V came to 1 base and at J to 1 base, leaving 24 bases not matched to a gene. Germline V gene sequence: CDR1 LGHNA, CDR2 YNFKEQ. CDR3 in DNA: TGTGCCAGCAGCCAAGTTTGGATTTGGGCGAGGGGGCCTTATAAACCGAACACTGAAGCTTTCTTT. Translation: CASSQVWIWARGPYKPNTEAFF.

The chain combines TRBV29-1 with TRBJ1-4, with D perhaps TRBD1 (6 bases). Germline V gene lookup returns CDR1 SQVTM and CDR2 ANQGSEA. The CDR3 contains 13 residues. V lost 7 bases and J 4 bases, leaving 13 bases between the germline ends. In DNA, the CDR3 is TGCAGCGCCAACAGGGAGGTTAATGAAAAACTGTTTTTT. It specifies CSANREVNEKLFF.

The CDR3 DNA follows: TGTGCCAGCGACCGGACAGGAGAGGATTCACCCCTCCACTTT. Its translation: CASDRTGEDSPLHF. The gene calls are TRBV6-1 and TRBJ1-6, with 7 bases fitting TRBD1. J lost 8 bases, V lost 8 bases, and 9 bases had no gene match. CDR1 and CDR2 from the germline V gene are MNHNS and SASEGT. This CDR3 region has 14 residues.

This chain joins TRBV2 and TRBJ2-7, with D unresolved. V lost 0 bases and J lost 7, with 13 bases in between. This CDR3 contains 14 residues. Germline V gene sequence: CDR1 SNHLY, CDR2 FYNNEI. CDR3 amino acids: CASSEAAQVREQYF. The CDR3 bases are TGTGCCAGCAGTGAAGCCGCGCAGGTTCGGGAGCAGTACTTC.

This clone was picked up one time. This sequence joins TRBV25-1 and TRBJ1-1; unclear D gene. Germline V lookup: CDR1 MGHDK, CDR2 SYGVNS. The CDR3 has 16 amino acids. The germline V and J ends were trimmed by 4 bases and 6 bases, with 21 bases remaining between them. CDR3 sequence reads: CASSAIFGSFRSEAFF. The CDR3 DNA is TGTGCCAGCAGTGCAATTTTTGGGAGCTTTCGTTCTGAAGCTTTCTTT.

V gene TRBV2 combines with J gene TRBJ1-1; D possibly corresponds to TRBD1 (5 bases). The CDR3 length is 13 residues. V lost 6 bases and J lost 6, with 14 bases in between. Germline CDR1 and CDR2: SNHLY and FYNNEI. CDR3 bases: TGTGCCAGCAGGCCAGGGAGTTTAGCTGAAGCTTTCTTT. Translated, it gives CASRPGSLAEAFF.

The J gene is TRBJ1-2, the V gene TRBV19; 8 nucleotides line up with TRBD1. Unmatched junction bases numbered 10, after V lost 9 bases and J lost 13 bases. The CDR3 contains 11 residues. Germline V gene lookup returns CDR1 LNHDA and CDR2 SQIVND (reference sequence). The CDR3 DNA is TGTGCCAGCGAAGGACAGGGCGGCGGCACCTTC. It yields the protein CASEGQGGGTF.

The chain couples TRBV10-3 to TRBJ1-2, with D maybe TRBD1 (6 bases). With 9 bases removed from V and 6 bases from J, the gap between germline ends came to 17 bases. The CDR3 extends over 13 amino acids. Looked up from germline, CDR1 is ENHRY and CDR2 is SYGVKD. The CDR3 loop is CAIQGTGTDGYTF. The CDR3 region has the DNA TGTGCCATTCAGGGGACGGGGACGGATGGCTACACCTTC.

The V and J genes are TRBV11-3 and TRBJ2-7; TRBD2 agrees at 15 bases. The trim removed 6 bases at V and 3 bases at J, leaving 6 bases unmatched. In germline, CDR1 is SGHNT, CDR2 YENEEA. The CDR3 covers 16 residues. CDR3 coding DNA: TGTGCCAGCAGAGGACTAGCGGGAGGGCAGTACTACGAGCAGTACTTC. It is translated as CASRGLAGGQYYEQYF. The variable domain in full, completed from reference TRBV11-3 and TRBJ2-7, reads EAGVVQSPRYKIIEKKQPVAFWCNPISGHNTLYWYLQNLGQGPELLIRYENEEAVDDSQLPKDRFSAERLKGVDSTLKIQPAELGDSAVYLCASRGLAGGQYYEQYFGPGTRLTVT.